One and the same sample provided the 12 T cell receptor beta chains below, sequenced in a study of T cell responses to AZD1222 COVID-19 vaccine. Here immunoSEQ multiplex PCR was the method, and the copy in TCRdb shows in-frame clones only, minus some. The data contain about 120,000 clones, over 75% of them singletons. The input for sequencing was peripheral blood, taken on day 0 of AZD1222 vaccination. The receptors come from an adult in good health.

The rearrangement joins TRBV4-1 to TRBJ1-4; tentatively, D is TRBD1 (5 bases). The V end was cut by 4 bases, the J end by 8 bases, with 20 bases between. This CDR3 comprises 16 residues. Germline V gene lookup returns CDR1 MGHRA and CDR2 YSYEKL. DNA for the CDR3: TGCGCCAGCAGCCTTACTCCCAGGGACTTAACCGAAAAACTGTTTTTT. Amino acid sequence: CASSLTPRDLTEKLFF.

The chain links TRBV7-3 to TRBJ2-3; D remains unclear. Germline V gene sequence: CDR1 SGHTA, CDR2 FQGTGA. The germline V and J ends were trimmed by 6 bases and 2 bases, with 15 bases remaining between them. The CDR3 totals 15 residues. The CDR3 DNA reads TGTGCCAGCAGTACAACACCGGGCCTCACAGATACGCAGTATTTT. Translation gives CASSTTPGLTDTQYF. Using reference TRBV7-3 and TRBJ2-3 for the parts outside the CDR3, the full variable domain is GAGVSQTPSNKVTEKGKYVELRCDPISGHTALYWYRQSLGQGPEFLIYFQGTGAADDSGLPNDRFFAVRPEGSVSTLKIQRTERGDSAVYLCASSTTPGLTDTQYFGPGTRLTVL.

The rearrangement links TRBV9 to TRBJ2-1, with 8 bases that match TRBD2. The CDR3 totals 16 residues. Trimming removed 2 bases from V and 1 base from J; junction bases left unmatched: 5. The germline gives CDR1 SGDLS, CDR2 YYNGEE. CDR3 protein: CASSVTAGVSYNEQFF. The DNA of the CDR3 is TGTGCCAGCAGCGTCACAGCGGGAGTATCCTACAATGAGCAGTTCTTC.

The genes are TRBV3-1 (or the pseudogene TRBV3-2) and TRBJ2-3; 9 nucleotides line up with TRBD2. The CDR3 extends over 18 amino acids. CDR1 is LGHDT, CDR2 YNNKEL, per germline (reference sequence). The trim removed 0 bases at V and 2 bases at J, leaving 9 bases unmatched. The CDR3 spells CASSQEVVGGRVTDTQYF. The CDR3 DNA reads TGTGCCAGCAGCCAAGAGGTAGTGGGCGGGAGGGTCACAGATACGCAGTATTTT.

The chain is built from TRBV7-9 and TRBJ2-3; D call uncertain. In germline, CDR1 is SEHNR, CDR2 FQNEAQ (reference sequence). Trimming took off 2 bases at V and 2 bases at J, with 8 bases between the two ends. The CDR3 contains 14 residues. The CDR3 nucleotides read TGTGCCAGCAGCTTATTCGCCCCCACAGATACGCAGTATTTT. Protein sequence: CASSLFAPTDTQYF.

V is TRBV18 and J is TRBJ2-1; 9 nucleotides match TRBD2. Trimming at V came to 3 bases and at J to 5 bases, leaving 5 bases not matched to a gene. Germline V gives CDR1 KGHSH, CDR2 LQKENI. The CDR3 length is 15 residues. This CDR3 is CASSPFSGGDNEQFF. In DNA, the CDR3 is TGTGCCAGCTCACCTTTTAGCGGGGGAGACAATGAGCAGTTCTTC.

This chain joins TRBV19 and TRBJ2-7, with 14 bases that match TRBD2. Unmatched junction bases numbered 9, after V lost 4 bases and J lost 4 bases. Germline lookup yields CDR1 LNHDA and CDR2 SQIVND (reference sequence). The CDR3 loop spans 17 amino acids. CDR3 DNA: TGTGCCAGTAGTAAAGGGACTAGCGGGAGTTCTGTATACGAGCAGTACTTC. Translation: CASSKGTSGSSVYEQYF.

The rearrangement joins TRBV6-1 to TRBJ2-5, with D perhaps TRBD1 or TRBD2 (6 bases each). V lost 1 base to trimming and J lost 4 bases, with 7 bases between them. CDR1 is MNHNS and CDR2 is SASEGT in the germline V gene. The CDR3 loop spans 13 amino acids. The CDR3 DNA follows: TGTGCCAGCAGTGAAGGGGGGGCAGAGACCCAGTACTTC. It specifies CASSEGGAETQYF.

The DNA of the CDR3 is TGCGCCAGCAGCCCGACAGTCGTGGGCTACGAGCAGTACTTC. Translating gives CASSPTVVGYEQYF. The rearrangement joins TRBV5-1 to TRBJ2-7; TRBD1 might be the D (5 bases). Trimming took 4 bases from V and 3 from J, leaving 14 bases between them. The CDR3 has 14 amino acids. Germline values: CDR1 SGHRS, CDR2 YFSETQ.

The V and J genes are TRBV6-6 and TRBJ2-2; D possibly corresponds to TRBD2 (5 bases). V dropped 9 bases and J dropped 0 bases, with 17 bases sitting between them. The germline CDR1 and CDR2 sequences are MNHNY and SVGAGI (reference sequence). The CDR3 length is 16 residues. The CDR3 DNA reads as TGTGCCAGTTGCGAGAAGAGGGTAGCGAACACCGGGGAGCTGTTTTTT. The encoded protein is CASCEKRVANTGELFF.

V and J are TRBV5-5 and TRBJ1-1; tentatively, D is TRBD1 (5 bases). The germline V gene has CDR1 SGHKS and CDR2 YYEKEE (reference sequence). This CDR3 spans 12 amino acids. Deletions cut 4 bases from V and 8 bases from J, with 12 bases between. The CDR3 DNA sequence: TGTGCCAGCAGCCTTGACAGAATAGAAGCTTTCTTT. This codes for CASSLDRIEAFF.

V and J are TRBV28 and TRBJ1-2; the D gene is possibly TRBD1 (5 bases). With 7 bases removed from V and 0 bases from J, the gap between germline ends came to 12 bases. CDR1 and CDR2 from the germline V gene are MDHEN and SYDVKM. The CDR3 extends over 14 amino acids. DNA for the CDR3: TGTGCCAGCACCTGGGAAGGGGCTAACTATGGCTACACCTTC. It codes for CASTWEGANYGYTF.